The 27 T cell receptor beta chains in this list originate from one sample, sequenced in a study of blood T cell repertoires in COVID-19. TCRdb's copy holds only in-frame clones and misses some; the assay was immunoSEQ multiplex PCR. The sample lists hundreds of thousands of clones, 88% seen once, with about 3% in the top ten. Material: PBMCs or T cells enriched from blood (not recorded which). These receptors were collected from a woman aged 50 to 60 who had recovered from COVID-19.

The chain combines TRBV13 with TRBJ1-1, with TRBD1 identical over 7 bases. The CDR3 is 12 amino acids. Germline V gene sequence: CDR1 PRHDT, CDR2 FYEKMQ (reference sequence). After removal of 5 bases from V and 8 bases from J, the junction contained 5 bases not matched to a gene. The CDR3 region is CASSEPGQEAFF. The CDR3 region has the DNA TGTGCCAGCAGCGAGCCGGGACAGGAAGCTTTCTTT. The variable domain in full, with the rest retrieved from reference TRBV13 and TRBJ1-1, is AAGVIQSPRHLIKEKRETATLKCYPIPRHDTVYWYQQGPGQDPQFLISFYEKMQSDKGSIPDRFSAQQFSDYHSELNMSSLELGDSALYFCASSEPGQEAFFGQGTRLTVV.

The CDR3 region has the DNA TGTGCCAGCAGTGCCCGGGACAGGGGGTTTTCACCCCTCCACTTT. Translating gives CASSARDRGFSPLHF. The chain carries TRBV27 and TRBJ1-6, with 11 bases that match TRBD1. There are 15 residues in the CDR3. Germline loops: CDR1 MNHEY, CDR2 SMNVEV (reference sequence). J was trimmed by 9 bases and V by 5 bases; bases with no gene match: 6.

V and J are TRBV3-1 (or the pseudogene TRBV3-2) and TRBJ2-5; TRBD1 matches at 7 bases. Germline V CDR1 and CDR2: LGHDT, YNNKEL (reference sequence). J gave up 5 bases and V 1 base, and 10 bases lay outside the gene matches. There are 16 residues in the CDR3. The DNA for the CDR3 is TGTGCCAGCAGCCAAGCGCGACCCCGAGGGGGCGAGACCCAGTACTTC. Its protein product is CASSQARPRGGETQYF.

The chain's CDR3 is CASSLDRGTGELFF. CDR3 bases: TGTGCCAGCAGCTTAGACAGAGGCACCGGGGAGCTGTTTTTT. The rearrangement joins TRBV7-3 to TRBJ2-2; tentatively, D is TRBD1 (5 bases). The CDR3 length is 14 residues. Germline CDR1 is SGHTA and CDR2 is FQGTGA. V was trimmed by 2 bases and J by 4 bases, leaving 8 bases between them.

This clone was counted a few times. This chain connects TRBV9 to TRBJ1-4; D possibly corresponds to TRBD1 (5 bases). V lost 0 bases and J 0 bases, leaving 6 bases between the germline ends. CDR3 size: 15 residues. Germline V gene sequence: CDR1 SGDLS, CDR2 YYNGEE. CDR3 DNA sequence: TGTGCCAGCAGCGTAGGACAGCCAACTAATGAAAAACTGTTTTTT. Its translation is CASSVGQPTNEKLFF.

This chain links TRBV19 with TRBJ1-4, with unresolved D. Germline V CDR1 and CDR2: LNHDA, SQIVND (reference sequence). V was clipped by 6 bases and J by 7 bases, with 12 bases between them. The CDR3 length is 13 residues. CDR3 loop: CASSRKVGEKLFF. CDR3 nucleotides: TGTGCCAGTAGCCGAAAAGTCGGTGAAAAACTGTTTTTT. Full variable domain (outside the CDR3, taken from reference TRBV19 and TRBJ1-4): DGGITQSPKYLFRKEGQNVTLSCEQNLNHDAMYWYRQDPGQGLRLIYYSQIVNDFQKGDIAEGYSVSREKKESFPLTVTSAQKNPTAFYLCASSRKVGEKLFFGSGTQLSVL.

Points on this clone: In the same sample, other DNA sequences code for this CDR3. This chain joins TRBV18 and TRBJ1-5; no clear D. Trimming cost V 3 bases and J 4 bases, with 7 bases left between them. CDR1 and CDR2 (germline): KGHSH, LQKENI. This CDR3 comprises 13 residues. The CDR3 DNA sequence: TGTGCCAGCTCACCCGGGAGAAATCAGCCCCAGCATTTT. Protein product: CASSPGRNQPQHF.

The chain joins TRBV27 to TRBJ1-2, with D unclear. Trimming cost V 4 bases and J 2 bases, with 14 bases left between them. The CDR3 has 15 residues. Germline assignment: CDR1 MNHEY and CDR2 SMNVEV (reference sequence). The DNA for the CDR3 is TGTGCCAGCAGTTCCCCCTCCCAGGCGAACTATGGCTACACCTTC. It is translated as CASSSPSQANYGYTF.

The V and J genes are TRBV11-2 and TRBJ2-2; 14 bases are shared with TRBD2. The germline CDR1 and CDR2 sequences are SGHAT and FQNNGV. This CDR3 has 19 amino acids. The J segment lost 6 bases and the V segment lost 5 bases, leaving 14 bases of the junction unmatched. Written as DNA, the CDR3 is TGTGCCAGCAGCCTAAAGACTAGCGGGAGGGCGAATTATCCCGGGGAGCTGTTTTTT. Residues: CASSLKTSGRANYPGELFF.

The chain links TRBV9 to TRBJ1-3, with no clear D. The V end lost 0 bases, the J end lost 2 bases, and 6 bases lay between the germline ends. The CDR3 totals 14 residues. Germline V gene sequence: CDR1 SGDLS, CDR2 YYNGEE. CDR3 bases: TGTGCCAGCAGCGTAGAAGCCCCTGGAAACACCATATATTTT. Translation gives CASSVEAPGNTIYF.

The chain uses TRBV7-9 and TRBJ2-6; unclear D gene. This CDR3 region has 13 residues. Germline assignment: CDR1 SEHNR and CDR2 FQNEAQ (reference sequence). V lost 3 bases, J lost 13 bases, and 13 bases lay in between. CDR3 residues: CASSFDLRQVLTF. The CDR3 DNA sequence: TGTGCCAGCAGCTTCGACCTCAGACAAGTCCTGACTTTC.

The chain is built from TRBV3-1 (or the pseudogene TRBV3-2) and TRBJ2-1; perhaps TRBD2 as D (6 bases). The CDR3 consists of 16 residues. Germline V CDR1 and CDR2: LGHDT, YNNKEL (reference sequence). Between the trimmed V and J ends, which lost 1 base and 6 bases, there was a span of 16 bases. The CDR3 loop reads CASSQGVWTTSNEQFF. In DNA form, the CDR3 reads TGTGCCAGCAGCCAAGGGGTGTGGACTACGTCCAATGAGCAGTTCTTC.

This chain links TRBV15 with TRBJ2-1; D gene uncertain. The CDR3 has 11 residues. CDR1 is LNHNV and CDR2 is YYDKDF in the germline V gene (reference sequence). V lost 8 bases, J lost 7 bases, and 9 bases lay in between. The CDR3 protein is CATQVENEQFF. The DNA for the CDR3 is TGTGCCACCCAGGTTGAGAATGAGCAGTTCTTC.

J is TRBJ1-2 and V is TRBV5-5; 7 bases agree with TRBD1. Germline CDR1 SGHKS, CDR2 YYEKEE (reference sequence). After removal of 4 bases from V and 0 bases from J, the junction contained 9 bases not matched to a gene. The CDR3 runs to 16 residues. CDR3 protein: CASSITAGGSNYGYTF. CDR3 in DNA: TGTGCCAGCAGCATAACCGCAGGGGGATCTAACTATGGCTACACCTTC.

The chain carries TRBV7-3 and TRBJ2-3; 12 bases are a match to TRBD2. Germline V CDR1 and CDR2: SGHTA, FQGTGA. J lost 5 bases, V lost 4 bases, and 4 bases had no gene match. This CDR3 has 15 amino acids. The CDR3 region is CASSSRTSGKDTQYF. In DNA form, the CDR3 reads TGTGCCAGCAGCTCGCGGACTAGCGGGAAAGATACGCAGTATTTT.

The CDR3 region has the DNA TGTGCCAGCAGTTTAACAGGTTCCACTGAAGCTTTCTTT. This gives the protein CASSLTGSTEAFF. This sequence joins TRBV12-3 or TRBV12-4 and TRBJ1-1; D might be TRBD1 (5 bases). Trimming pared 2 bases from V and 4 bases from J, leaving 8 bases between. The CDR3 loop spans 13 amino acids.

This chain uses TRBV28 with TRBJ2-2; no definite D call. Germline V gene data show CDR1 as MDHEN and CDR2 as SYDVKM. The V and J ends lost 8 bases and 2 bases respectively, with 6 bases between them. CDR3 size: 12 residues. The CDR3 here is CASYRNTGELFF. CDR3 DNA sequence: TGTGCCAGCTACAGAAACACCGGGGAGCTGTTTTTT. Full variable domain (missing parts from reference TRBV28 and TRBJ2-2): DVKVTQSSRYLVKRTGEKVFLECVQDMDHENMFWYRQDPGLGLRLIYFSYDVKMKEKGDIPEGYSVSREKKERFSLILESASTNQTSMYLCASYRNTGELFFGEGSRLTVL.

This rearrangement joins TRBV7-2 to TRBJ1-1, with D perhaps matching TRBD1 (6 bases). Trimming took off 5 bases at V and 5 bases at J, with 15 bases between the two ends. CDR1 is SGHTA, CDR2 FQGNSA, per germline. The length of the CDR3 is 14 residues. CDR3 in amino acids: CASSGRQERTEAFF. CDR3 bases: TGTGCCAGCAGCGGAAGACAGGAGCGTACTGAAGCTTTCTTT.

This clone was seen just once. V and J are TRBV7-2 and TRBJ1-1; D is undetermined. This CDR3 is 17 amino acids long. Germline V gene lookup returns CDR1 SGHTA and CDR2 FQGNSA. Trimming pared 0 bases from V and 1 base from J, leaving 15 bases between. The CDR3 DNA follows: TGTGCCAGCAGCTTAGCCGGGGTGCAAACCGGGAACACTGAAGCTTTCTTT. The encoded protein is CASSLAGVQTGNTEAFF.

A few counts support this clone. The CDR3 DNA reads as TGTGCCAGCAGCTCGCCACTAGCGGGAGGGCAAGAGACCCAGTACTTC. Its translation: CASSSPLAGGQETQYF. The rearrangement uses TRBV11-3 and TRBJ2-5, with 13 bases identical to TRBD2. Trimming took 4 bases from V and 2 from J; bases not matched to a gene: 4. The germline V gene has CDR1 SGHNT and CDR2 YENEEA. This CDR3 region has 16 residues.

This clone was recorded once. The rearrangement links TRBV4-3 to TRBJ2-2; D possibly corresponds to TRBD2 (7 bases). Looked up from germline, CDR1 is LGHNA and CDR2 is YSLEER. Trimming took 2 bases from V and 6 from J, leaving 10 bases between them. CDR3 length: 14 residues. The CDR3 DNA sequence: TGCGCCAGCAGCCAATGGGGGGGGCCCGGGGAGCTGTTTTTT. Its protein is CASSQWGGPGELFF.

This clone appeared a few times. The chain recombines TRBV7-2 with TRBJ1-5; perhaps TRBD1 as D (6 bases). The CDR3 contains 15 residues. The V end was cut by 4 bases, the J end by 6 bases, with 16 bases between. The V gene's germline CDR1 is SGHTA and CDR2 FQGNSA. CDR3 amino acids: CASSWGHPISQPQHF. The CDR3 bases are TGTGCCAGCAGCTGGGGACACCCGATCAGTCAGCCCCAGCATTTT. Combining the CDR3 with reference TRBV7-2 and TRBJ1-5 gives the whole variable domain GAGVSQSPSNKVTEKGKDVELRCDPISGHTALYWYRQSLGQGLEFLIYFQGNSAPDKSGLPSDRFSAERTGGSVSTLTIQRTQQEDSAVYLCASSWGHPISQPQHFGDGTRLSIL.

The chain has TRBV4-3 and TRBJ2-1; maybe TRBD2 (5 bases). The CDR3 extends over 12 amino acids. Germline V gene data show CDR1 as LGHNA and CDR2 as YSLEER. Trimming cost V 8 bases and J 6 bases, with 11 bases left between them. The CDR3: CASANRGNEQFF. For the CDR3, the DNA is TGCGCCAGCGCAAATCGGGGCAATGAGCAGTTCTTC.

The chain uses TRBV28 and TRBJ2-7; 12 bases map to TRBD1. Germline V CDR1 and CDR2: MDHEN, SYDVKM. V dropped 5 bases and J dropped 6; count of bases not matched to a gene: 11. This CDR3 has 16 residues. The CDR3 DNA sequence: TGTGCCAGCAGTCCCCTGTCGGGACAGGGGGCTCCCGAGCAGTACTTC. This encodes CASSPLSGQGAPEQYF.

This chain links TRBV6-2 or TRBV6-3 with TRBJ1-2, with 11 bases lining up with TRBD1. CDR1 is MNHEY and CDR2 is SVGEGT in the germline V gene. The CDR3 runs to 15 residues. V gave up 0 bases and J gave up 4 bases; unmatched junction bases: 1. This chain's CDR3 is CASSYSGTGGYGYTF. The CDR3 DNA is TGTGCCAGCAGTTACTCCGGGACAGGGGGCTATGGCTACACCTTC.

The V call is TRBV4-2, the J call TRBJ2-7; 8 bases align to TRBD2. V lost 1 base to trimming and J lost 3 bases; unmatched junction nucleotides: 5. There are 15 residues in the CDR3. Looked up from germline, CDR1 is LGHNA and CDR2 is YNFKEQ. Here the CDR3 reads CASSQVTSGFYEQYF. The CDR3 nucleotides read TGTGCCAGCAGCCAAGTTACTAGCGGCTTCTACGAGCAGTACTTC.

V gene TRBV5-1 combines with J gene TRBJ2-3, with D possibly being TRBD1 (5 bases). CDR3 length: 14 amino acids. Germline CDR1 is SGHRS and CDR2 is YFSETQ. V lost 4 bases and J 10 bases, leaving 19 bases between the germline ends. CDR3 loop: CASSPGDRDWAQYF. The CDR3 DNA follows: TGCGCCAGCAGCCCCGGTGACAGAGACTGGGCGCAGTATTTT.